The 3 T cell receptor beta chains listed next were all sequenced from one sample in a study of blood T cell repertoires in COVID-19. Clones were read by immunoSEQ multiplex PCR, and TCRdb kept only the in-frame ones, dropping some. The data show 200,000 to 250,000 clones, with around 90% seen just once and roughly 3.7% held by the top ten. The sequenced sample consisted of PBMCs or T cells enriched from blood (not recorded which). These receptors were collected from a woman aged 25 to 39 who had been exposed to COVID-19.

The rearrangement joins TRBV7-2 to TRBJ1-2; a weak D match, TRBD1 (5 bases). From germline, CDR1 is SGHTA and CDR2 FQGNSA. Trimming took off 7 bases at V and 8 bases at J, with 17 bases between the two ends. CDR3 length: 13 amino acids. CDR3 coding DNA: TGTGCCAGCAAAAGACAGTTAGCAGGAGGCTACACCTTC. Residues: CASKRQLAGGYTF.

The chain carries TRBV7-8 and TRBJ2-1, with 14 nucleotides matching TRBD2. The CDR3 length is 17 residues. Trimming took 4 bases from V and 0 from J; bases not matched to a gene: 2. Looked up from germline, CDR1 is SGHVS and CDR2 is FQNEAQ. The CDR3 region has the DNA TGTGCCAGCAGCTCGGGGACTAGCGGGAGCTCCTACAATGAGCAGTTCTTC. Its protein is CASSSGTSGSSYNEQFF. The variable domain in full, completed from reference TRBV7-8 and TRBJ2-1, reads GAGVSQSPRYKVAKRGQDVALRCDPISGHVSLFWYQQALGQGPEFLTYFQNEAQLDKSGLPSDRFFAERPEGSVSTLKIQRTQQEDSAVYLCASSSGTSGSSYNEQFFGPGTRLTVL.

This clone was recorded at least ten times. CDR3 DNA: TGCGCCAGCAGCCGTATCCACAAAAGCGATGGCTACACCTTC. This sequence encodes CASSRIHKSDGYTF. The gene calls are TRBV5-1 and TRBJ1-2; no clear D gene. CDR1 and CDR2 (germline): SGHRS, YFSETQ. The CDR3 has 14 amino acids. The V end lost 4 bases, the J end lost 6 bases, and 16 bases lay between the germline ends. The complete variable domain, with remaining parts taken from reference TRBV5-1 and TRBJ1-2, reads KAGVTQTPRYLIKTRGQQVTLSCSPISGHRSVSWYQQTPGQGLQFLFEYFSETQRNKGNFPGRFSGRQFSNSRSEMNVSTLELGDSALYLCASSRIHKSDGYTFGSGTRLTVV.